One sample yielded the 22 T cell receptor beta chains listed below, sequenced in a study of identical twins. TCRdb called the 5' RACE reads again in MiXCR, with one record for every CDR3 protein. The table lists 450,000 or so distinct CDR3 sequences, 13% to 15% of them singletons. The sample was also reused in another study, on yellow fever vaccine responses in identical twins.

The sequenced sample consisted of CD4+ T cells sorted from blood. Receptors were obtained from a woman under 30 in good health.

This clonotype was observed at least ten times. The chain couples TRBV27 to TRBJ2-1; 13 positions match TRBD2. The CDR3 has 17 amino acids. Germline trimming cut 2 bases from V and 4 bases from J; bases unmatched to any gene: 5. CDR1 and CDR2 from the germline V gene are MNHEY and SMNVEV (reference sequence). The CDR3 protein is CASSLELAGGLYNEQFF. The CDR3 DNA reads TGTGCCAGCAGTTTAGAACTAGCGGGGGGGCTGTACAATGAGCAGTTCTTC.

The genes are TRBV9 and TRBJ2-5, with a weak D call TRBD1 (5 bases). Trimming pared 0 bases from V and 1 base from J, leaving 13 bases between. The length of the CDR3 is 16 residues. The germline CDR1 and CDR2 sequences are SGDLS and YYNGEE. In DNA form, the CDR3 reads TGTGCCAGCAGCGTAGATTATCAGGGTACCCAAGAGACCCAGTACTTC. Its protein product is CASSVDYQGTQETQYF.

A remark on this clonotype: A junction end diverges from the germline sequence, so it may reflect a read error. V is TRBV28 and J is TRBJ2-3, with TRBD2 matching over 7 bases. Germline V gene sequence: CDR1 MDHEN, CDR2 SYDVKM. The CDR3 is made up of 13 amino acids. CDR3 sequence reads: CAKSGVCTVTQYF. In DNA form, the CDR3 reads TGTGCCAAGAGCGGGGTCTGCACAGTTACGCAGTATTTT.

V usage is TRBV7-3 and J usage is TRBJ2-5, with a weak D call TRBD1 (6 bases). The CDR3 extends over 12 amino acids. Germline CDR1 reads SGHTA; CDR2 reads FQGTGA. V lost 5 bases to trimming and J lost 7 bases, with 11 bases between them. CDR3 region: CASSPGDGTQYF. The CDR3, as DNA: TGTGCCAGCAGCCCAGGGGATGGGACCCAGTACTTC.

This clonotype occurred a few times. DNA for the CDR3: TGCGCCAGCAGCTTGGCCGGGGACAATGAGCAGTTCTTC. Residues: CASSLAGDNEQFF. V is TRBV5-1 and J is TRBJ2-1; a possible D gene is TRBD2 (5 bases). This CDR3 spans 13 amino acids. The V and J ends lost 0 bases and 5 bases respectively, with 6 bases between them. Per the germline V gene, CDR1 is SGHRS and CDR2 is YFSETQ.

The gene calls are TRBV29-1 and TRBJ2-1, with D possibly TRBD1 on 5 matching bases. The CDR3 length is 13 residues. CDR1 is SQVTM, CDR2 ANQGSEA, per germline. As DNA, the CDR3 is TGCAGTCTAGGACAAAGCTCCTACAATGAGCAGTTCTTC. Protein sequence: CSLGQSSYNEQFF.

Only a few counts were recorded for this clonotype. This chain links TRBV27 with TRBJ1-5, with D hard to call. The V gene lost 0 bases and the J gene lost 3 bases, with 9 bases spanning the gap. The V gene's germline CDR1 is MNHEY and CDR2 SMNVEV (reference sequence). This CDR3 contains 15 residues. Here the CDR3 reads CASSLSWQLNQPQHF. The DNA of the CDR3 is TGTGCCAGCAGTTTATCGTGGCAGCTCAATCAGCCCCAGCATTTT.

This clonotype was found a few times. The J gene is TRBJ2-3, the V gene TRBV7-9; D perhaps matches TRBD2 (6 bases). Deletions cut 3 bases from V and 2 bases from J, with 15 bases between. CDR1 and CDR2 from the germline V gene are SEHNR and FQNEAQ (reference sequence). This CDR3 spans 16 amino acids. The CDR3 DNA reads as TGTGCCAGCAGCTTCCCGGTAGCGGACCTCACAGATACGCAGTATTTT. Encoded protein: CASSFPVADLTDTQYF. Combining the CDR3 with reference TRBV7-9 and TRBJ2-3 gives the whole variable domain DTGVSQNPRHKITKRGQNVTFRCDPISEHNRLYWYRQTLGQGPEFLTYFQNEAQLEKSRLLSDRFSAERPKGSFSTLEIQRTEQGDSAMYLCASSFPVADLTDTQYFGPGTRLTVL.

The CDR3, as DNA: TGCGCCAGCAGCCTCAGCGGGAGTGATGGGGAGACCCAGTACTTC. It is translated as CASSLSGSDGETQYF. The gene calls are TRBV5-1 and TRBJ2-5; TRBD2 matches 8 bases. The CDR3 length is 15 residues. J lost 5 bases, V lost 4 bases, and 10 bases had no gene match. In germline, CDR1 is SGHRS, CDR2 YFSETQ.

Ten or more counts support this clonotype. The CDR3 here is CSARAIGLGLEDEQFF. The CDR3 nucleotides are TGCAGTGCTAGGGCGATTGGATTGGGGCTGGAGGATGAGCAGTTCTTC. The V call is TRBV20-1, the J call TRBJ2-1; D may be TRBD1 or TRBD2 (5 bases each). Germline V gene sequence: CDR1 DFQATT, CDR2 SNEGSKA (reference sequence). V was shortened by 3 bases and J by 8 bases, with 23 bases between the two germline ends. CDR3 size: 16 residues.

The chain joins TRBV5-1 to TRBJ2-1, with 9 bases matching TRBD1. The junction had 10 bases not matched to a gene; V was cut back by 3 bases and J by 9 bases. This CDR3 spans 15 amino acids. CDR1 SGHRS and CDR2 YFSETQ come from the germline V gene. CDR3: CASSSFRTGETEQFF. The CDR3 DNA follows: TGCGCCAGCAGCTCCTTCCGGACAGGGGAGACTGAGCAGTTCTTC.

CDR3 region: CASSEKGSQPQHF. As DNA, the CDR3 is TGTGCCAGCAGTGAAAAGGGTAGTCAGCCCCAGCATTTT. The V gene is TRBV6-1, the J gene TRBJ1-5; D uncertain. The CDR3 length is 13 residues. Germline V gene lookup returns CDR1 MNHNS and CDR2 SASEGT. V was clipped by 2 bases and J by 6 bases, with 8 bases between them.

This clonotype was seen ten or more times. The CDR3, as DNA: TGTGCCAGCAGCGTCTTACAGGGTCGGGATGGCTACACCTTC. Protein product: CASSVLQGRDGYTF. The rearrangement uses TRBV12-3 or TRBV12-4 and TRBJ1-2; a weak D match, TRBD1 (6 bases). Trimming shortened V by 6 bases and J by 6 bases, and 17 bases separated the two germline ends. The CDR3 has 14 amino acids.

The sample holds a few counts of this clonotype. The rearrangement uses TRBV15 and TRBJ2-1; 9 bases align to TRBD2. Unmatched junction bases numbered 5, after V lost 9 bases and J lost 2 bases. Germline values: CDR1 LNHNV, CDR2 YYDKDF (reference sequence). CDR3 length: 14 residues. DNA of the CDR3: TGTGCCACGGAGACTAGCGGCACCTACAATGAGCAGTTCTTC. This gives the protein CATETSGTYNEQFF.

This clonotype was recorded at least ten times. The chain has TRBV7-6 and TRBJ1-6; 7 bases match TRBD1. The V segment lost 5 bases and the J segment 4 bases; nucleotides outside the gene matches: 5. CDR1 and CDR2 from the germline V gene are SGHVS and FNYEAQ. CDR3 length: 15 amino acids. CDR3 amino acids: CASSRDSPYNSPLHF. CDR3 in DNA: TGTGCCAGCAGCCGGGACAGTCCTTATAATTCACCCCTCCACTTT.

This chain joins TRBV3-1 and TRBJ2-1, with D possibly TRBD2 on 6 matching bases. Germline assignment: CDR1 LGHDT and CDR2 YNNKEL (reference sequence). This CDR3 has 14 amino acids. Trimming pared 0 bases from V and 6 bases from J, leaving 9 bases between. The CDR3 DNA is TGTGCCAGCAGCCAAGAGGGAGGCCGCAATGAGCAGTTCTTC. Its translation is CASSQEGGRNEQFF.

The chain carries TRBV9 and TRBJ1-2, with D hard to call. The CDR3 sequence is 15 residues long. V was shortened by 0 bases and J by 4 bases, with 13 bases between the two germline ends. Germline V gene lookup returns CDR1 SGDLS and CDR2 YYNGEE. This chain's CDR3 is CASSVARPGGYGYTF. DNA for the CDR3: TGTGCCAGCAGCGTAGCCCGACCAGGAGGCTATGGCTACACCTTC.

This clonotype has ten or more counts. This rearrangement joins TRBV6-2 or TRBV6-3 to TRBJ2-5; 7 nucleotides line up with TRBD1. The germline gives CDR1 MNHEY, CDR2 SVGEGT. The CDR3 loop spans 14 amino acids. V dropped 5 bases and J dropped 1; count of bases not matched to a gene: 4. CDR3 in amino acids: CASSKQGTQETQYF. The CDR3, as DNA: TGTGCCAGCAGTAAACAGGGGACCCAAGAGACCCAGTACTTC.

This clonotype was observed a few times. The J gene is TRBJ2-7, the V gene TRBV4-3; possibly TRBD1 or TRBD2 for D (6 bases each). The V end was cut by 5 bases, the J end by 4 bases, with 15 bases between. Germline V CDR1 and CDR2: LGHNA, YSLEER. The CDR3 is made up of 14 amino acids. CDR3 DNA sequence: TGCGCCAGCAGCATTCAACGGGGGCCGTACGAGCAGTACTTC. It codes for CASSIQRGPYEQYF.

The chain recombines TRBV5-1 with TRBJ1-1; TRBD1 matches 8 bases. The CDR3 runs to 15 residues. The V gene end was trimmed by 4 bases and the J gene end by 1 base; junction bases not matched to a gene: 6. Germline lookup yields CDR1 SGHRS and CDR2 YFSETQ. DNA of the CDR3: TGCGCCAGCAGCAAAAAACAGGGGGGGAACACTGAAGCTTTCTTT. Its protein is CASSKKQGGNTEAFF.

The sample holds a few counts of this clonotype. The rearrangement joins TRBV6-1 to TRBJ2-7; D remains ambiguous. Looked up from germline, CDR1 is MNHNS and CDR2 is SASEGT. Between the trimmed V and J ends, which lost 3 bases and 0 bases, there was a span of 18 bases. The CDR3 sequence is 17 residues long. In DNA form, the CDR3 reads TGTGCCAGCAGTGACTTCTCCCGGACGGCCCTCTCCTACGAGCAGTACTTC. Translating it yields CASSDFSRTALSYEQYF.

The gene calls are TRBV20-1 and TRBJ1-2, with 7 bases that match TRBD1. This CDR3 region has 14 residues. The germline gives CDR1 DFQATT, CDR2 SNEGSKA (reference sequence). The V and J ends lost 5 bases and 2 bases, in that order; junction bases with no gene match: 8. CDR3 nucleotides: TGCAGTGCTCCCCGACAGGGCGTCAACTATGGCTACACCTTC. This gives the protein CSAPRQGVNYGYTF.